The 17 T cell receptor beta chains in this list originate from one sample, sequenced in a study of graft-versus-host responses after intestinal transplantation. The table came from immunoSEQ multiplex PCR; TCRdb's copy has only in-frame clones and leaves some out. The sample has about 18,000 clones, 65% to 90% seen once. From the graft tissue, intraepithelial and lamina propria lymphocytes were released through processing. This specimen consisted of ileum tissue, obtained about 19 months after intestinal transplantation. The receptors here all came from a human patient who received an intestinal transplant, so some T cells may come from the graft donor.

This clone came up once. J is TRBJ1-6 and V is TRBV19; D remains unclear. The CDR3 sequence is 14 residues long. V gave up 7 bases and J gave up 6 bases, with 13 bases separating them. CDR1 and CDR2 (germline): LNHDA, SQIVND (reference sequence). The CDR3 nucleotides read TGTGCCAGTAATCGGGGTGAAACTAATTCACCCCTCCACTTT. Protein product: CASNRGETNSPLHF.

The V and J genes are TRBV19 and TRBJ1-1, with D uncertain. V gave up 7 bases and J gave up 3 bases, with 15 bases separating them. The CDR3 length is 14 residues. Germline V CDR1 and CDR2: LNHDA, SQIVND (reference sequence). CDR3 bases: TGTGCCAGTAATCCACGGTCTCGACACACTGAAGCTTTCTTT. It translates to CASNPRSRHTEAFF. Combining the CDR3 with reference TRBV19 and TRBJ1-1 gives the whole variable domain DGGITQSPKYLFRKEGQNVTLSCEQNLNHDAMYWYRQDPGQGLRLIYYSQIVNDFQKGDIAEGYSVSREKKESFPLTVTSAQKNPTAFYLCASNPRSRHTEAFFGQGTRLTVV.

A note on this clone: Other DNA sequences in this specimen translate into the identical CDR3. The gene calls are TRBV20-1 and TRBJ1-1; 7 bases align to TRBD1. This CDR3 region has 11 residues. Germline V gene lookup returns CDR1 DFQATT and CDR2 SNEGSKA (reference sequence). V shed 3 bases and J 8 bases; nucleotides not matched to a gene: 3. The CDR3: CSASGTAEAFF. For the CDR3, the DNA is TGCAGTGCTAGTGGGACAGCAGAAGCTTTCTTT.

The rearrangement uses TRBV9 and TRBJ1-3; TRBD1 might be the D (5 bases). The CDR3 has 15 amino acids. Trimming took 2 bases from V and 4 from J, leaving 13 bases between them. Germline V gives CDR1 SGDLS, CDR2 YYNGEE. The CDR3 sequence is CASSVGEGTGNTIYF. The CDR3, as DNA: TGTGCCAGCAGCGTGGGGGAGGGGACGGGAAACACCATATATTTT. Using reference TRBV9 and TRBJ1-3 for the parts outside the CDR3, the full variable domain is DSGVTQTPKHLITATGQRVTLRCSPRSGDLSVYWYQQSLDQGLQFLIQYYNGEERAKGNILERFSAQQFPDLHSELNLSSLELGDSALYFCASSVGEGTGNTIYFGEGSWLTVV.

V is TRBV19 and J is TRBJ2-4; TRBD2 matches at 10 bases. CDR3 size: 15 residues. Germline-derived CDR1 and CDR2 are LNHDA and SQIVND (reference sequence). V was pared by 5 bases and J by 4 bases, with 5 bases of the junction left unmatched. The CDR3, as DNA: TGTGCCAGTAGTCGACCAGCGGGGGGGAAAAACATTCAGTACTTC. Protein product: CASSRPAGGKNIQYF.

Written as DNA, the CDR3 is TGCGCCAGCAGCCAAGGACAGGGGGCGGACGGGGAGCTGTTTTTT. Amino acids: CASSQGQGADGELFF. The genes are TRBV4-1 and TRBJ2-2; 10 bases are a match to TRBD1. This CDR3 comprises 15 residues. CDR1 and CDR2 from the germline V gene are MGHRA and YSYEKL. V lost 1 base, J lost 7 bases, and 3 bases stayed unmatched.

J is TRBJ2-1 and V is TRBV27; no reliable D call. In germline, CDR1 is MNHEY, CDR2 SMNVEV (reference sequence). The CDR3 length is 16 residues. Trimming cost V 0 bases and J 5 bases, with 14 bases left between them. The chain's CDR3 is CASSLSYTQLHNEQFF. The DNA of the CDR3 is TGTGCCAGCAGTTTATCGTACACACAACTCCACAATGAGCAGTTCTTC.

The chain uses TRBV4-1 and TRBJ2-5; D possibly matches TRBD1 or TRBD2 (5 bases each). The DNA end lines up better with TRBJ2-7; the J call may be wrong. Looked up from germline, CDR1 is MGHRA and CDR2 is YSYEKL. The CDR3 spans 15 residues. The CDR3 loop reads CASSQDPGTYYEQYF. The CDR3 DNA sequence: TGCGCCAGCAGCCAAGATCCGGGGACCTACTACGAGCAGTACTTC.

This clone has more than one count but fewer than ten. The CDR3 sequence: CASSGGQGLTEAFF. As DNA, the CDR3 is TGTGCCAGCAGCGGGGGACAGGGGTTGACTGAAGCTTTCTTT. V and J are TRBV9 and TRBJ1-1; 10 bases fit TRBD1. The germline CDR1 and CDR2 sequences are SGDLS and YYNGEE. Germline trimming cut 3 bases from V and 5 bases from J; bases unmatched to any gene: 4. The CDR3 is 14 amino acids.

The V gene is TRBV12-2, the J gene TRBJ1-5. TRBV12-2 is reported as a pseudogene. This CDR3 is built from 16 residues. DNA of the CDR3: TGTGCAAGTCGCCTGACCTGGAGGCATAGCAATCAGCCCCAGCATTTT. Translated: CASRLTWRHSNQPQHF.

The chain couples TRBV30 to TRBJ1-2; 8 bases map to TRBD1. Germline CDR1 is GTSNPN and CDR2 is SVGIG (reference sequence). The CDR3 has 11 amino acids. Losses at the gene ends were 8 bases for V and 4 bases for J; bases not matched to a gene: 3. The CDR3 nucleotides read TGTGCCCGTGGACAGGGCTATGGCTACACCTTC. Translating it yields CARGQGYGYTF.

The CDR3 DNA sequence: TGTGCCAGCTCACCACAGGGAGTGAGAAACACCATATATTTT. Encoded protein: CASSPQGVRNTIYF. The gene calls are TRBV18 and TRBJ1-3; no reliable D call. This CDR3 comprises 14 residues. Germline V gene lookup returns CDR1 KGHSH and CDR2 LQKENI. The V and J ends lost 1 base and 5 bases respectively, with 9 bases between them.

This chain links TRBV10-2 with TRBJ1-2, with 9 bases matching TRBD1. The CDR3 is 13 amino acids. CDR1 and CDR2 from the germline V gene are WSHSY and SAAADI. The V segment lost 5 bases and the J segment 8 bases; nucleotides outside the gene matches: 6. CDR3 DNA sequence: TGCGCCAGCAGTCTACAGGGGGCGCGCGGCTACACCTTC. Encoded protein: CASSLQGARGYTF.

The rearrangement uses TRBV5-1 and TRBJ1-1; D not certain. The germline V gene has CDR1 SGHRS and CDR2 YFSETQ. The length of the CDR3 is 13 residues. V lost 0 bases and J lost 0, with 3 bases in between. In DNA, the CDR3 is TGCGCCAGCAGCTTGGGGGTGAACACTGAAGCTTTCTTT. Its translation: CASSLGVNTEAFF.

In this sample, this clone turned up once. The chain combines TRBV30 with TRBJ2-7, with D perhaps TRBD1 (6 bases). The CDR3 contains 15 residues. CDR1 and CDR2 (germline): GTSNPN, SVGIG (reference sequence). V dropped 2 bases and J dropped 0 bases, with 14 bases sitting between them. CDR3 DNA sequence: TGTGCCTGGAGTAAAGGGACACTACTCTCCTACGAGCAGTACTTC. This gives the protein CAWSKGTLLSYEQYF.

The rearrangement uses TRBV9 and TRBJ2-3; the D is unclear. Germline values: CDR1 SGDLS, CDR2 YYNGEE. This CDR3 comprises 15 residues. Trimming took off 0 bases at V and 10 bases at J, with 18 bases between the two ends. The CDR3 reads CASSVESGPRYSQYF. As DNA, the CDR3 is TGTGCCAGCAGCGTAGAGTCAGGACCTCGGTATTCGCAGTATTTT.

The V and J genes are TRBV2 and TRBJ1-4, with TRBD1 identical over 9 bases. This CDR3 region has 13 residues. CDR1 SNHLY and CDR2 FYNNEI come from the germline V gene. V was clipped by 8 bases and J by 8 bases; unmatched bases: 6. The CDR3 coding sequence is TGTGCCAGCGAGACAGGGGGGGACGAAAAACTGTTTTTT. It specifies CASETGGDEKLFF.